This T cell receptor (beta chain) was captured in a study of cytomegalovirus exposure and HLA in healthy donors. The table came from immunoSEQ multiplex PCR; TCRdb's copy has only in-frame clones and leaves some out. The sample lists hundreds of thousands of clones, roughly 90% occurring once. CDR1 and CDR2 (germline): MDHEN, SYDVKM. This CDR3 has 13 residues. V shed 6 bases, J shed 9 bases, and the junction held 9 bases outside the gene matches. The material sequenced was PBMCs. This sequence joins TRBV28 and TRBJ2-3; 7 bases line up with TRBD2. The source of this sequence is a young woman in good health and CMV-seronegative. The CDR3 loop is CASSPRWGGTQYF. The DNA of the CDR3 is TGTGCCAGCAGCCCCCGGTGGGGAGGGACGCAGTATTTT.